This TCR beta chain originates from a study of OX40 agonist ivuxolimab in advanced cancers. Background on the study: Two patients with cutaneous melanoma and one with hepatocellular carcinoma, three in total, showed partial responses.

About this clone: The target antigen is unknown.

Profiling relied on immunoSEQ multiplex PCR, and the TCRdb table lists in-frame clones only, not all of them. The sample lists about 79,000 clones, approximately 94% occurring once. Study-level points and caveats: Relative to CD4+ cells, CD8+ T cells on average had more expanded clones.

Material: CD4+ or CD8+ T cells sorted from blood, obtained in a trial of the OX40 agonist ivuxolimab. The receptor was isolated from an adult with an advanced solid tumor such as melanoma, head and neck, liver or kidney cancer.

CDR3 in DNA: TGCAGCGTCGTCGACAGTTTCTCCTACGAGCAGTACTTC. Translated, it gives CSVVDSFSYEQYF. This chain uses TRBV29-1 with TRBJ2-7, with D tentatively TRBD1 (5 bases). Germline V gene lookup returns CDR1 SQVTM and CDR2 ANQGSEA. Trimming cost V 6 bases and J 0 bases, with 12 bases left between them. The CDR3 extends over 13 amino acids.